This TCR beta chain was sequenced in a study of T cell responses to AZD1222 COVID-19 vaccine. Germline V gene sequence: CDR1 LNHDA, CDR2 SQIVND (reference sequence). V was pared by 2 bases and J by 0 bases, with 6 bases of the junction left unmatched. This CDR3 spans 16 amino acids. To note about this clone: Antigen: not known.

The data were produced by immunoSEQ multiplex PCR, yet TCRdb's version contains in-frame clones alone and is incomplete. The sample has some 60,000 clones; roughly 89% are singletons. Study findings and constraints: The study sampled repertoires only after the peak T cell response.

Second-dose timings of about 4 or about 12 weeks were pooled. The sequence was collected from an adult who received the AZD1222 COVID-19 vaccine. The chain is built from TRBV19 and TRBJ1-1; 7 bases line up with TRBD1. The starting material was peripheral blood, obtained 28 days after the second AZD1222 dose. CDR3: CASSILGQPLNTEAFF. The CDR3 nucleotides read TGTGCCAGTAGTATACTGGGACAGCCCTTGAACACTGAAGCTTTCTTT.